This T cell receptor beta chain was captured by sequencing in a study of blood T cells in healthy people across ages. CDR1 and CDR2 (germline): SEHNR, FQNEAQ (reference sequence). This CDR3 spans 17 amino acids. After removal of 5 bases from V and 9 bases from J, the junction contained 13 bases not matched to a gene. Study-wide points: Across samples, TCR beta diversity tracked strongly with naive T cell percentage. Long-lived donors carried more naive CD4+ cells and greater diversity than aged donors.

Ranging in age from about 6 to 90, the donors were healthy Caucasian individuals from Russia. Combining a sample-barcoded 5' primer with a J-beta primer mix, a second PCR ran for about 7 to 11 cycles. TCRdb re-analysed the 5' RACE reads in MiXCR, keeping a single row per CDR3 protein. The table lists some 1.6 million distinct CDR3 sequences, 30% to 35% of them singletons, with about 11% in the top ten. With regard to this clonotype: Its target is not known.

What was sequenced was blood. The receptor was isolated from a woman aged 25 to 39 in good health. The J gene is TRBJ2-1, the V gene TRBV7-9; 13 bases are a match to TRBD2. The CDR3 sequence: CASSILPEGTSGVEQFF. The CDR3 nucleotides read TGTGCCAGCAGCATCCTCCCGGAGGGGACTAGCGGGGTTGAGCAGTTCTTC.